What follows describes a single TCR beta chain. Antigen unknown. The sample is drawn from a study of a mutant IDH1 vaccine in newly diagnosed glioma. Study at large: Commencement of vaccination occurred 4-6 weeks following radiotherapy alone, or concurrently with temozolomide cycles. Patients had received radiotherapy, temozolomide, or both previously, most receiving both.

The time point denotes: week 11, during vaccination. With topical imiquimod, each dose of the vaccine consisted of 300 ug of mutant IDH1 20-mer peptide. Germline CDR1 and CDR2: ENHRY and SYGVKD. The ends were cut back, 0 bases at V and 8 bases at J, with 4 bases in the middle. CDR3 length: 12 amino acids. This table comes from immunoSEQ multiplex PCR, and its TCRdb copy is limited to in-frame clones, with some not included. The table records roughly 130,000 clones, roughly 75% of them present only once. The TCR comes from a man aged 35-49 years with glioma. The source material was PBMCs, sampled from a glioma patient whose treatment included an IDH1 peptide vaccine. The chain employs TRBV10-3 and TRBJ1-4; D is undetermined. CDR3 region: CAISESEEKLFF. In nucleotides, the CDR3 is TGTGCCATCAGTGAGTCGGAAGAAAAACTGTTTTTT.